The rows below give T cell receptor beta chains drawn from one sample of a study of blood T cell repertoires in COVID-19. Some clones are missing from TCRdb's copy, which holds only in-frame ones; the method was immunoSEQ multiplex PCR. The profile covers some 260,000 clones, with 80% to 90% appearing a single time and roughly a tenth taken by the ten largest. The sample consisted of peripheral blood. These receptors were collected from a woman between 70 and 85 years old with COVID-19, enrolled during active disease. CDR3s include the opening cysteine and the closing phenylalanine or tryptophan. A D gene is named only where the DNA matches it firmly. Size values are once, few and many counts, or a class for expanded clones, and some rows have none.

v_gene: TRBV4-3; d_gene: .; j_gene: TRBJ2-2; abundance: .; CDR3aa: CASSQDEGVSTGELFF; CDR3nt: TGCGCCAGCAGCCAAGATGAAGGGGTCAGCACCGGGGAGCTGTTTTTT
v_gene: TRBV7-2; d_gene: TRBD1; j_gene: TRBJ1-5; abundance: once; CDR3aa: CASSLGTVLQPQHF; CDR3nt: TGTGCCAGCAGCTTGGGGACAGTCTTGCAGCCCCAGCATTTT
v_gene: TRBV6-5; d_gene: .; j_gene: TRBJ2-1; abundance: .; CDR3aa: CASSPTGYNEQFF; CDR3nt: TGTGCCAGCAGCCCCACAGGGTACAATGAGCAGTTCTTC
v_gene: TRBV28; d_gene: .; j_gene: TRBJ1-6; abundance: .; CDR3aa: CASRRFGGTGSPLHF; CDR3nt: TGTGCCAGCAGAAGATTCGGGGGTACGGGATCACCCCTCCACTTT
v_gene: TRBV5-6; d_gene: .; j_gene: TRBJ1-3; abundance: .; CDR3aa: CASSWGTGVSGNTIYF; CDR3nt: TGTGCCAGCAGCTGGGGTACAGGCGTCTCTGGAAACACCATATATTTT
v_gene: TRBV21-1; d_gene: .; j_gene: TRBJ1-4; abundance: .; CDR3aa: CASSETLRDRAETNEKLFF; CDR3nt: TGTGCCAGCAGCGAGACGCTCCGGGACAGGGCGGAGACTAATGAAAAACTGTTTTTT
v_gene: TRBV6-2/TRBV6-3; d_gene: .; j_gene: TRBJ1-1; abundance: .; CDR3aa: CASSYPQEYTEAFF; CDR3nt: TGTGCCAGCAGTTACCCTCAGGAATACACTGAAGCTTTCTTT
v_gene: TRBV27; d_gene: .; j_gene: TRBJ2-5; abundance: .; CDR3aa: CASSLPGETQYF; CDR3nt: TGTGCCAGCAGTTTGCCCGGAGAGACCCAGTACTTC
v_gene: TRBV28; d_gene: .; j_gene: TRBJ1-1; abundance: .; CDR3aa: CASSLSQGPEAFF; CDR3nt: TGTGCCAGCAGTTTATCCCAGGGTCCTGAAGCTTTCTTT
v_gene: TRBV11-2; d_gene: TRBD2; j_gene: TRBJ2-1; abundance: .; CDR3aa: CASSPSGLRGDEQFF; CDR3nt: TGTGCCAGCAGCCCATCGGGCCTGCGGGGGGATGAGCAGTTCTTC
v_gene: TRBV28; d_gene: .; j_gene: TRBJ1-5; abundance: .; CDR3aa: CASRGSQDSNQPQHF; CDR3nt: TGTGCCAGCAGAGGCTCGCAGGATAGCAATCAGCCCCAGCATTTT
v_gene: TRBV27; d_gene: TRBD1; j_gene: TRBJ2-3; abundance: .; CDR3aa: CASSFRGGFTDTQYF; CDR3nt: TGTGCCAGCAGTTTTAGAGGGGGCTTCACAGATACGCAGTATTTT
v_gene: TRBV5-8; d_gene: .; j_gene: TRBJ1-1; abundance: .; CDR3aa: CASSLVPSGEAFF; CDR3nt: TGTGCCAGCAGCTTGGTGCCTTCCGGTGAAGCTTTCTTT
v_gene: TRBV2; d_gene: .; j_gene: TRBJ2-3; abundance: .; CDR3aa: CASSVRADTQYF; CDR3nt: TGTGCCAGCAGTGTACGGGCAGATACGCAGTATTTT
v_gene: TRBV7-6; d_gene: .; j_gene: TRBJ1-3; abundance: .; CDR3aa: CASSLMSGRGLGNTIYF; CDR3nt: TGTGCCAGCAGCTTAATGTCGGGAAGAGGGCTTGGAAACACCATATATTTT
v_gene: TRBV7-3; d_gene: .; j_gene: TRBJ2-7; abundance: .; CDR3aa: CASSFFTGYEQYF; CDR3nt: TGTGCCAGCAGCTTCTTTACCGGCTACGAGCAGTACTTC
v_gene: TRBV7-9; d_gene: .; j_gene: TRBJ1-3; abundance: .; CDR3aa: CASSPPRSGNTIYF; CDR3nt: TGTGCCAGCAGCCCCCCTCGCTCTGGAAACACCATATATTTT
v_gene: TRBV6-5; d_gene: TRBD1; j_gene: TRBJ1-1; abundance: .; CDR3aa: CASLTNRGRGAFF; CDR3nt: TGTGCCAGTCTTACAAACAGGGGGCGGGGAGCTTTCTTT
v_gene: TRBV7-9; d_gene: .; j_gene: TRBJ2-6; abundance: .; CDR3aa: CASSLDFGVPGANVLTF; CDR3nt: TGTGCCAGCAGCTTAGATTTCGGGGTCCCTGGGGCCAACGTCCTGACTTTC
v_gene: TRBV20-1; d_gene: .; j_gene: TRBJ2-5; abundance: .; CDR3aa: CSASREGLQETQYF; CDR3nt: TGCAGTGCTAGTAGAGAGGGACTCCAAGAGACCCAGTACTTC
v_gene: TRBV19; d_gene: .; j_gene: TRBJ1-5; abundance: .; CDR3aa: CASSPDTNQPQHF; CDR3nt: TGTGCCAGTAGCCCAGATACAAATCAGCCCCAGCATTTT
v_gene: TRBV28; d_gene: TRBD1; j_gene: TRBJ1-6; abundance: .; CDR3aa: CASADRGNSPLHF; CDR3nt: TGTGCCAGCGCCGACAGGGGCAATTCACCCCTCCACTTT
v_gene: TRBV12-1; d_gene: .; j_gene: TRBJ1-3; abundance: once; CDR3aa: CASPPKGNTIYF; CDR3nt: TGTGCCAGCCCCCCCAAAGGAAACACCATATATTTT
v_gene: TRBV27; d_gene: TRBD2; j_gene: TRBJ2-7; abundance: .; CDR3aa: CASSLSFAGAYEQYF; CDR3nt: TGTGCCAGCAGTTTATCGTTCGCGGGAGCTTACGAGCAGTACTTC
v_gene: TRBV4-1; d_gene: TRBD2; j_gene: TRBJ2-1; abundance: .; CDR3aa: CASSQDTSGRGEQFF; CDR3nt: TGCGCCAGCAGCCAAGATACTAGCGGGAGAGGTGAGCAGTTCTTC
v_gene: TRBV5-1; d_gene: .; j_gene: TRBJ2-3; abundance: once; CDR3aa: CASSLDSSTDTQYF; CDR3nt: TGCGCCAGCAGCTTGGATTCTAGCACAGATACGCAGTATTTT
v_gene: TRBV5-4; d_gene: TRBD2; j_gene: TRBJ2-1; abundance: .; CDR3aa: CASSPVSGATYNEQFF; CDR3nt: TGTGCCAGCAGCCCTGTTAGCGGGGCGACCTACAATGAGCAGTTCTTC
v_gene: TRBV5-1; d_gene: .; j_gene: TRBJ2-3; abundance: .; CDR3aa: CASSLDGRPTDTQYF; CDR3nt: TGCGCCAGCAGCTTGGATGGCAGGCCCACAGATACGCAGTATTTT
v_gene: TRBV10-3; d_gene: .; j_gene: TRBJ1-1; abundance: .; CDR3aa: CATLTKTHTEAFF; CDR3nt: TGTGCCACATTGACAAAAACTCACACTGAAGCTTTCTTT
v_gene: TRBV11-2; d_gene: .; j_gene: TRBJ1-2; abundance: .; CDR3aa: CASSLSSNYGYTF; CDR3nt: TGTGCCAGCAGCCTCAGTTCTAACTATGGCTACACCTTC
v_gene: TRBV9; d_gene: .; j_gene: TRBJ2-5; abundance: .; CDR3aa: CASSSNVQVQETQYF; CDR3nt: TGTGCCAGCAGCTCCAATGTCCAGGTACAAGAGACCCAGTACTTC
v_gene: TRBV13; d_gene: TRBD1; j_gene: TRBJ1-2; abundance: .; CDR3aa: CASSLRSTGGYGYTF; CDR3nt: TGTGCCAGCAGCCTACGTTCGACAGGGGGCTATGGCTACACCTTC
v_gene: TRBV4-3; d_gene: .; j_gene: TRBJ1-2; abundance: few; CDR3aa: CASSQVGGVLTGYTF; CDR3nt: TGCGCCAGCAGCCAAGTGGGAGGGGTATTAACTGGCTACACCTTC
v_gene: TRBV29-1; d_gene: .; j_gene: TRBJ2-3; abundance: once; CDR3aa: CSVGQDSGTDTQYF; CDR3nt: TGCAGCGTTGGACAGGATAGCGGGACAGATACGCAGTATTTT
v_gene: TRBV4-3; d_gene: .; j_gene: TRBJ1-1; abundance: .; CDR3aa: CASSPQRGTEAFF; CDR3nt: TGCGCCAGCAGCCCTCAGCGGGGAACTGAAGCTTTCTTT
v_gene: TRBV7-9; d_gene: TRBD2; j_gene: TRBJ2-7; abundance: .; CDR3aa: CASSKGTSAYEQYF; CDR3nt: TGTGCCAGCAGCAAGGGGACTAGTGCTTACGAGCAGTACTTC
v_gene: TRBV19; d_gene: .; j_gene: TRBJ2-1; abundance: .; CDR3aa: CASSFAGGNEQFF; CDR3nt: TGTGCCAGTAGTTTCGCCGGGGGCAATGAGCAGTTCTTC
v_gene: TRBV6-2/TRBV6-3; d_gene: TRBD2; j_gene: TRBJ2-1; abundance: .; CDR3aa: CASTPAGGPDGEQFF; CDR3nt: TGTGCCAGCACCCCGGCGGGAGGGCCGGATGGTGAGCAGTTCTTC
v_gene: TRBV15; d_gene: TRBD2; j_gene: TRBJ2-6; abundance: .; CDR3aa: CATSSGLAFSGANVLTF; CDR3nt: TGTGCCACCAGCAGCGGACTAGCTTTCTCTGGGGCCAACGTCCTGACTTTC
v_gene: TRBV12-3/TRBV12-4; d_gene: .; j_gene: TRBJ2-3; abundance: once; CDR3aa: CASSLNIGDTQYF; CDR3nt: TGTGCCAGCAGTTTGAACATCGGGGATACGCAGTATTTT
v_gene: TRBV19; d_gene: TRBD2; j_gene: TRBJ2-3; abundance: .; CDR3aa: CASSLAGVADTQYF; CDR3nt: TGTGCCAGTAGTCTAGCGGGAGTGGCAGATACGCAGTATTTT